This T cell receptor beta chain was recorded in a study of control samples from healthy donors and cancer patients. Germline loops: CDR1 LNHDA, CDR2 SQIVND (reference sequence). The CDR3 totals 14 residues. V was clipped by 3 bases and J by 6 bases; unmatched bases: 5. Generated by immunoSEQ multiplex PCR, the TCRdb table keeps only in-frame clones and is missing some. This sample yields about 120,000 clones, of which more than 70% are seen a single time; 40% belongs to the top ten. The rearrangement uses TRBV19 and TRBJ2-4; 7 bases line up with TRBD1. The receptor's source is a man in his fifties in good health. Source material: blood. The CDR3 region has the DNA TGTGCCAGTAGTATGACAGGGCCCGGAAACATTCAGTACTTC. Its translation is CASSMTGPGNIQYF.